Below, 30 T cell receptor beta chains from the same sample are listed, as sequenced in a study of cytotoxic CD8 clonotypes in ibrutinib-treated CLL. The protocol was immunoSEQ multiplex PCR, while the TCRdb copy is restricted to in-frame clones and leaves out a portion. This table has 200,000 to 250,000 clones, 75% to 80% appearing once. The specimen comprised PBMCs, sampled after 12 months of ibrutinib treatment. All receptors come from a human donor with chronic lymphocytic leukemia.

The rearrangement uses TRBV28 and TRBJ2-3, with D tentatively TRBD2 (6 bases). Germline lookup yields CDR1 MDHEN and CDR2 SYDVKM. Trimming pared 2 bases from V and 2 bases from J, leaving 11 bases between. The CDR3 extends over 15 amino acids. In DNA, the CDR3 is TGTGCCAGCAGTTTACGGAGCGGGTTCACAGATACGCAGTATTTT. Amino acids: CASSLRSGFTDTQYF.

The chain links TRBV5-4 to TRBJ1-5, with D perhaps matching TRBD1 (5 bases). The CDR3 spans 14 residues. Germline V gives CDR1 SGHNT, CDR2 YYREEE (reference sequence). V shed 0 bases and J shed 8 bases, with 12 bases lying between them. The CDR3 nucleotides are TGTGCCAGCAGCTTGGATCAGGGCGTAGAGCCCCAGCATTTT. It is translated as CASSLDQGVEPQHF.

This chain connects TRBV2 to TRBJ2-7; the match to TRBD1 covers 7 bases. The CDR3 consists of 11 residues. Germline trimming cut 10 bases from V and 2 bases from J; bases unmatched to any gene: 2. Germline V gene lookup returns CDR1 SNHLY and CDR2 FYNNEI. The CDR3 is CATTGAYEQYF. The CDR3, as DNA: TGTGCCACCACAGGGGCCTACGAGCAGTACTTC.

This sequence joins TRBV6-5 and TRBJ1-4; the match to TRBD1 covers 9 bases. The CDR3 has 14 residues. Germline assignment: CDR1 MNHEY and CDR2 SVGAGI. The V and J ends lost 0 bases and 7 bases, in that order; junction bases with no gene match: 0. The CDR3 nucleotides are TGTGCCAGCAGTTACTCGACAGGGGGTGAAAAACTGTTTTTT. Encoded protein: CASSYSTGGEKLFF.

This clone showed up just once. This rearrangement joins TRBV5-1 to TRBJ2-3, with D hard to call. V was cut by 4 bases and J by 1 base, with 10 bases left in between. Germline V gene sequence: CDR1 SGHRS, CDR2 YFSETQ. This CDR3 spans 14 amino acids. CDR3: CASSRPEGTDTQYF. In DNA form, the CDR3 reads TGCGCCAGCAGCCGACCTGAGGGCACAGATACGCAGTATTTT.

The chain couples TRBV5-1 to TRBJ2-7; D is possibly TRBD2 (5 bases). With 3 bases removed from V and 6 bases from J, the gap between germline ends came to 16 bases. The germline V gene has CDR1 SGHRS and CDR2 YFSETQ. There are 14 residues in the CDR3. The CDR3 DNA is TGCGCCAGCAGCTCGACGGGGTCTATCTCCGAGCAGTACTTC. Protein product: CASSSTGSISEQYF.

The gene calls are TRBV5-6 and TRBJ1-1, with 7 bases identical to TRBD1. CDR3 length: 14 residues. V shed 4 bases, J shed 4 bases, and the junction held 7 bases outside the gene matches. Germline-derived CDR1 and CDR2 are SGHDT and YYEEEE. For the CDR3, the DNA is TGTGCCAGCAGCGGTTACACAGGGGTCACTGAAGCTTTCTTT. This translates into CASSGYTGVTEAFF.

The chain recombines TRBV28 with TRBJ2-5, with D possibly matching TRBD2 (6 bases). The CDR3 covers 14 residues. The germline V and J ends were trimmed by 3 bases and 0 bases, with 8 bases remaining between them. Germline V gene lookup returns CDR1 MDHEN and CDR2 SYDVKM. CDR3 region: CASSLGGDQETQYF. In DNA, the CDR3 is TGTGCCAGCAGTTTGGGAGGTGACCAAGAGACCCAGTACTTC.

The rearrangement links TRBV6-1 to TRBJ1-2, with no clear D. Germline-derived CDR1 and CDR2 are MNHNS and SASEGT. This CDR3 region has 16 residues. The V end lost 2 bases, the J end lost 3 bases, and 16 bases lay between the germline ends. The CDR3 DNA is TGTGCCAGCAGTGAACGTCTCCTGAACTTCTACTATGGCTACACCTTC. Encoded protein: CASSERLLNFYYGYTF.

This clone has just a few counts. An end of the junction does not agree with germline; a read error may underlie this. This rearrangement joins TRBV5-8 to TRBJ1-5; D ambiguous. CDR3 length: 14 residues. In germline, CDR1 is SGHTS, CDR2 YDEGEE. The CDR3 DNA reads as TGTGCCAGCAGCCTCCTTCCGTTACCGGAGAAGCGATTCTTT. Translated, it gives CASSLLPLPEKRFF.

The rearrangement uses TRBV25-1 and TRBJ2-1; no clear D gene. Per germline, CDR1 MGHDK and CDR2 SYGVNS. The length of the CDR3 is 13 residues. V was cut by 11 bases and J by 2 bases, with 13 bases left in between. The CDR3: CAGTSGPYNEQFF. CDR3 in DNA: TGTGCCGGAACGTCAGGTCCCTACAATGAGCAGTTCTTC.

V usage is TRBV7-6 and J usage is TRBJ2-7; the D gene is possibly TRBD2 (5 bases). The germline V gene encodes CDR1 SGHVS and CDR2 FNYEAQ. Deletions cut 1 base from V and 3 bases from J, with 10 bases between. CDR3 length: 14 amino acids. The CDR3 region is CASSLEGEGYEQYF. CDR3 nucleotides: TGTGCCAGCAGCTTAGAGGGAGAAGGCTACGAGCAGTACTTC. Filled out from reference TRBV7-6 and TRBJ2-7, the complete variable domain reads GAGVSQSPRYKVTKRGQDVALRCDPISGHVSLYWYRQALGQGPEFLTYFNYEAQQDKSGLPNDRFSAERPEGSISTLTIQRTEQRDSAMYRCASSLEGEGYEQYFGPGTRLTVT.

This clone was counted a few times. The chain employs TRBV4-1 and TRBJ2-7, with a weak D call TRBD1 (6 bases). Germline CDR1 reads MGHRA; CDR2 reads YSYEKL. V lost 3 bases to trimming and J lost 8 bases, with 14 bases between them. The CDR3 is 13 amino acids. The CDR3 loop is CASSHGTGMQQYF. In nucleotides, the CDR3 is TGCGCCAGCAGCCATGGCACAGGGATGCAGCAGTACTTC.

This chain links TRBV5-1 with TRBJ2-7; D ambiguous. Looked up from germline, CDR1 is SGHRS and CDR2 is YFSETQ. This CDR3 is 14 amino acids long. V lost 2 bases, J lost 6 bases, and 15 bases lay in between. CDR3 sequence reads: CASSLSSIGREQYF. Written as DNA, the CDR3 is TGCGCCAGCAGCTTAAGTAGTATCGGCCGCGAGCAGTACTTC.

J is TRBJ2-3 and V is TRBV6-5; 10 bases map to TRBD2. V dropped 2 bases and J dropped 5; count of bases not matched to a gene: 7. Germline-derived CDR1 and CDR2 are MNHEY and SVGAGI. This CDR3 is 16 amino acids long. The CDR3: CASSYLLAGAGDTQYF. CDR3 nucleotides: TGTGCCAGCAGTTACCTCCTAGCGGGAGCGGGAGATACGCAGTATTTT.

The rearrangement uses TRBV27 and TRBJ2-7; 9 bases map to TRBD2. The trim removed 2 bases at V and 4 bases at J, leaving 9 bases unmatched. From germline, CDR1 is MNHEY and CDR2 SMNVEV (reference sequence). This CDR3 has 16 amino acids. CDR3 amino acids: CASSLLGTSSSYEQYF. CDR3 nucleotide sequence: TGTGCCAGCAGTTTACTCGGGACTAGCTCCAGTTACGAGCAGTACTTC.

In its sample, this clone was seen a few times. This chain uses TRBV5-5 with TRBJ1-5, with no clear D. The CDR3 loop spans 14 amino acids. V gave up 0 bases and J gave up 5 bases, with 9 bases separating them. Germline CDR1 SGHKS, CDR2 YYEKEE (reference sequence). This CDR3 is CASSLGLGYQPQHF. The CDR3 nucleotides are TGTGCCAGCAGCTTGGGTCTCGGATATCAGCCCCAGCATTTT.

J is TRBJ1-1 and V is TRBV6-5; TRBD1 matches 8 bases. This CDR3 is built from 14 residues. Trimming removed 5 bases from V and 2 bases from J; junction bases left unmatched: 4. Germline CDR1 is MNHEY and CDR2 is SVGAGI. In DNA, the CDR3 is TGTGCCAGCAGTCCGACAGGGGTAAACACTGAAGCTTTCTTT. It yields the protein CASSPTGVNTEAFF.

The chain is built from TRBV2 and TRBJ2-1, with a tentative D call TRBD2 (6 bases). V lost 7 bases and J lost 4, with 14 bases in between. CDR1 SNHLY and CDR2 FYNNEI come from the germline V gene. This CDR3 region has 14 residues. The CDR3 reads CASIPGLEYNEQFF. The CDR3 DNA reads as TGTGCCAGCATCCCGGGACTCGAGTACAATGAGCAGTTCTTC.

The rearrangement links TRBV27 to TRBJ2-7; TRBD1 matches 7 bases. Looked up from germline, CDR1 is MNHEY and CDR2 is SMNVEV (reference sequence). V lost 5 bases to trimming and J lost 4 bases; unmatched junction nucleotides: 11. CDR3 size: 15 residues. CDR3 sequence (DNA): TGTGCCAGCAGTCCCCCGGACAGGACCCCTTACGAGCAGTACTTC. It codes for CASSPPDRTPYEQYF.

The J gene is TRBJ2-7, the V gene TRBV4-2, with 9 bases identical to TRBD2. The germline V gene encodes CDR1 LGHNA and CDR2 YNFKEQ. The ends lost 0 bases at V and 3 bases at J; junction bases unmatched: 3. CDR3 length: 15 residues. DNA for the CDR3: TGTGCCAGCAGCCAAGATAGGACTAGCGTCTACGAGCAGTACTTC. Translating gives CASSQDRTSVYEQYF.

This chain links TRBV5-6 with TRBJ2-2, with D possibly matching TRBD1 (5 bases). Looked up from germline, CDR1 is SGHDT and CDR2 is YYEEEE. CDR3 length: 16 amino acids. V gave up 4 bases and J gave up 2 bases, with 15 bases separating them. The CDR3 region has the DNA TGTGCCAGCAGCCCTACCCTGACAGAAAACACCGGGGAGCTGTTTTTT. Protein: CASSPTLTENTGELFF.

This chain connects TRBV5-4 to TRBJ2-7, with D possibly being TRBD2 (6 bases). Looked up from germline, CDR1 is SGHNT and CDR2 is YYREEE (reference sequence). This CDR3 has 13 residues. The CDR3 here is CAHGPGTAGEQYF. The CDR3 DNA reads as TGTGCTCACGGACCCGGGACTGCGGGCGAGCAGTACTTC. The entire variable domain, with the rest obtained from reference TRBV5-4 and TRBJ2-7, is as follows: ETGVTQSPTHLIKTRGQQVTLRCSSQSGHNTVSWYQQALGQGPQFIFQYYREEENGRGNFPPRFSGLQFPNYSSELNVNALELDDSALYLCAHGPGTAGEQYFGPGTRLTVT.

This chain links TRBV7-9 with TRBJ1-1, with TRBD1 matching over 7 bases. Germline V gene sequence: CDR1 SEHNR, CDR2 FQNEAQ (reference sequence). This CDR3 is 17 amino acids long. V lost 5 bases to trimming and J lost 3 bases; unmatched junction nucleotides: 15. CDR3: CASSLSETRGRYTEAFF. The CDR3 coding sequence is TGTGCCAGCAGCCTCTCGGAAACCAGGGGGAGGTACACTGAAGCTTTCTTT.

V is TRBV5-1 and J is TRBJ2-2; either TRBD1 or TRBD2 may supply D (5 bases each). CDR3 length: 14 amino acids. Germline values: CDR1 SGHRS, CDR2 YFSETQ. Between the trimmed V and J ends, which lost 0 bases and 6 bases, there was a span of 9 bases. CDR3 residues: CASSLAMGAGELFF. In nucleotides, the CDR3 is TGCGCCAGCAGCTTGGCCATGGGGGCCGGGGAGCTGTTTTTT. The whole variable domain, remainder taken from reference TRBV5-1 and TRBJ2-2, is KAGVTQTPRYLIKTRGQQVTLSCSPISGHRSVSWYQQTPGQGLQFLFEYFSETQRNKGNFPGRFSGRQFSNSRSEMNVSTLELGDSALYLCASSLAMGAGELFFGEGSRLTVL.

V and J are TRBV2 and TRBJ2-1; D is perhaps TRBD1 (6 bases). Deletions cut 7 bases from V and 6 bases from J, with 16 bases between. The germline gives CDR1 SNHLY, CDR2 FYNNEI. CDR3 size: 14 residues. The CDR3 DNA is TGTGCCAGCATGAAACAGGGATTGAGCAATGAGCAGTTCTTC. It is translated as CASMKQGLSNEQFF.

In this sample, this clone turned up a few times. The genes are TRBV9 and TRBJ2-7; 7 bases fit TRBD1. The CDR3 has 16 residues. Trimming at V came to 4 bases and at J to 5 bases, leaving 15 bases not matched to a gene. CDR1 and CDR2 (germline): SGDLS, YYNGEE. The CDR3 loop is CASSRAPDRAGHEQYF. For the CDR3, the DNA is TGTGCCAGCAGCAGAGCCCCAGACAGGGCCGGGCACGAGCAGTACTTC.

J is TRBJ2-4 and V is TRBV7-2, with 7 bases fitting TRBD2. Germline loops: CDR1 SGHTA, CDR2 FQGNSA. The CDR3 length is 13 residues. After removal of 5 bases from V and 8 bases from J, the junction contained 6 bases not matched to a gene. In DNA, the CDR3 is TGTGCCAGCAGCCCCGGGGGAGGGGACATTCAGTACTTC. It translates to CASSPGGGDIQYF.

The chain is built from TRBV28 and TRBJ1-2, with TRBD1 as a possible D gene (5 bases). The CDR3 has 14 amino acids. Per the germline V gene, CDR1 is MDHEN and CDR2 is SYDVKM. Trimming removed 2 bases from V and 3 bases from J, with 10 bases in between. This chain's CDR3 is CASSLGGSDYGYTF. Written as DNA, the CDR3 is TGTGCCAGCAGTTTAGGGGGGTCGGACTATGGCTACACCTTC.

This chain's CDR3 is CASSLVVGSRDEQFF. CDR3 DNA: TGCGCCAGCAGCTTGGTAGTGGGATCAAGGGATGAGCAGTTCTTC. The J gene is TRBJ2-1, the V gene TRBV5-1; D remains ambiguous. Trimming left V 0 bases short and J 8 bases short, with 15 bases between. CDR1 and CDR2 from the germline V gene are SGHRS and YFSETQ. The CDR3 has 15 residues. Full variable domain (outside the CDR3, taken from reference TRBV5-1 and TRBJ2-1): KAGVTQTPRYLIKTRGQQVTLSCSPISGHRSVSWYQQTPGQGLQFLFEYFSETQRNKGNFPGRFSGRQFSNSRSEMNVSTLELGDSALYLCASSLVVGSRDEQFFGPGTRLTVL.